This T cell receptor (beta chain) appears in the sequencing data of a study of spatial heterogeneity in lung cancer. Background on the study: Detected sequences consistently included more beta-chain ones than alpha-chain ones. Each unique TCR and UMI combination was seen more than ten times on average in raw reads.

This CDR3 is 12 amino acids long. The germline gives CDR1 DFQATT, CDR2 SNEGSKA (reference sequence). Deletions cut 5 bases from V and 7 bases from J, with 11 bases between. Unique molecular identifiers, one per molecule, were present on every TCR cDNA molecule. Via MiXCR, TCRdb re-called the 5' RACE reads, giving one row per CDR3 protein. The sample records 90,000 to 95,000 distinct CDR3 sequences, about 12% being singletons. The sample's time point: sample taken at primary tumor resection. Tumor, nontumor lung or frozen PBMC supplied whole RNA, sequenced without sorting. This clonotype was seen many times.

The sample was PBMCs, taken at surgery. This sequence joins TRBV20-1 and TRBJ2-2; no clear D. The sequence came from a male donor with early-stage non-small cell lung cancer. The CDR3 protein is CSAYPGFGELFF. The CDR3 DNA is TGCAGTGCTTATCCGGGCTTCGGGGAGCTGTTTTTT.